This record concerns one T cell receptor beta chain sequence. These data originate in a study of blood T cell repertoires in COVID-19. Profiling relied on immunoSEQ multiplex PCR, and the TCRdb table lists in-frame clones only, not all of them. The sample shows fewer than 400,000 clones, roughly 87% of them seen only once. The CDR3 length is 14 residues. Trimming pared 1 base from V and 3 bases from J, leaving 9 bases between. Germline-derived CDR1 and CDR2 are SEHNR and FQNEAQ (reference sequence). This clonotype was sampled from a woman between 18 and 29 years old who had recovered from COVID-19. The rearrangement uses TRBV7-9 and TRBJ1-1; possibly TRBD1 for D (5 bases). Sequencing was done on a sample of PBMCs or T cells enriched from blood (not recorded which). The CDR3 region has the DNA TGTGCCAGCAGCTTAGACGGGGGGGACACTGAAGCTTTCTTT. This translates into CASSLDGGDTEAFF.